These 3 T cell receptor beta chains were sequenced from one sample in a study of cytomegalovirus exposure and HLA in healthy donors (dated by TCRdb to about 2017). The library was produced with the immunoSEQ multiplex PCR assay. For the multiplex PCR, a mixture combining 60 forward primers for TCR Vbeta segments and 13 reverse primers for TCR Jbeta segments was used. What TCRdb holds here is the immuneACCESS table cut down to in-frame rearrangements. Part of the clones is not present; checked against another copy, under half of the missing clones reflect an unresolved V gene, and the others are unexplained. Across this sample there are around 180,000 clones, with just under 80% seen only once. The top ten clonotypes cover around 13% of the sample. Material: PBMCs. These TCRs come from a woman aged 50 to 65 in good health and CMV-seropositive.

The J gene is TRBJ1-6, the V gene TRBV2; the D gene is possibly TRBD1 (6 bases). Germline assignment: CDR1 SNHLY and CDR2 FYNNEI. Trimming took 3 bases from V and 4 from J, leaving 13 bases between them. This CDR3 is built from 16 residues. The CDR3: CASSDNRARYNSPLHF. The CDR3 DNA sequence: TGTGCCAGCAGTGATAACAGGGCCAGGTATAATTCACCCCTCCACTTT.

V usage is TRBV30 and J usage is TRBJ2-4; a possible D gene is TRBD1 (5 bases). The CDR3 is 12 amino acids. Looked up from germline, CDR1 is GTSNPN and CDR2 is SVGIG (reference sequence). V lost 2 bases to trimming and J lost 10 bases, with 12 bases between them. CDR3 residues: CAWSTDRLIQYF. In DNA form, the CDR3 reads TGTGCCTGGAGTACCGACAGACTGATTCAGTACTTC.

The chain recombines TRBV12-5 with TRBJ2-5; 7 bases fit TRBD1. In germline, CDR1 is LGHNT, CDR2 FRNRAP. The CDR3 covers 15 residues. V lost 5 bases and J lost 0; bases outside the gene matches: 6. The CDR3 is CASGPGTVYQETQYF. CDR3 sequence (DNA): TGTGCTAGTGGTCCCGGGACAGTTTACCAAGAGACCCAGTACTTC.